This record covers a single T cell receptor beta chain. Its target is not known. This CDR3 has 15 amino acids. The sample belongs to a study of cytomegalovirus exposure and HLA in healthy donors. Study-wide points: With later analysis, a missense DCLRE1C variant became linked to TCR beta V- and J-gene trimming. In a later analysis, an Asian-associated ancestry cluster reportedly showed fewer N-insertions than the approximately 640-donor mean. Because they were indistinguishable, some V segments, including TRBV6-2 and TRBV6-3, were excluded.

PCR employed 60 Vbeta and 13 Jbeta primers. Using immunoSEQ multiplex PCR, the repertoire was profiled, and TCRdb retains in-frame clones only, with some absent. Here the sample spans 170,000 or so clones, roughly 73% being singletons. What was sequenced was PBMCs. The chain links TRBV21-1 to TRBJ1-3. TRBV21-1 is shown as a pseudogene. This clonotype was obtained from a woman aged 25-40 years in good health and CMV-seronegative. The CDR3 sequence is CASSAGGVAGNTIYF. The DNA for the CDR3 is TGTGCCAGCAGCGCCGGAGGCGTCGCTGGAAACACCATATATTTT.